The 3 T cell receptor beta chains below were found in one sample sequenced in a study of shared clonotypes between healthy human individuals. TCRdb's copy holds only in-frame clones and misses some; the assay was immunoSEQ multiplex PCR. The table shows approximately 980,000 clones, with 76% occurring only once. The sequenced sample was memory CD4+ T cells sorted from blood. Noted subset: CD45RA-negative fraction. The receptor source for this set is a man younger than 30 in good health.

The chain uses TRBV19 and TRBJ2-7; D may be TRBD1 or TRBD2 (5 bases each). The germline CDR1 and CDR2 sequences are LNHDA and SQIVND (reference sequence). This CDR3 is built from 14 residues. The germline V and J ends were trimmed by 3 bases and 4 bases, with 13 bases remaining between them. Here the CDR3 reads CASSISGLGYEQYF. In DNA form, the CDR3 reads TGTGCCAGTAGTATTTCGGGGCTAGGGTACGAGCAGTACTTC.

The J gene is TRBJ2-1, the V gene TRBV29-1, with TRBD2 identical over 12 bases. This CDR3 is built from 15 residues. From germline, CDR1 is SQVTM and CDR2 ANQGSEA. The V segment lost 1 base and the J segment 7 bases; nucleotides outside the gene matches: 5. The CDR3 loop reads CSVEASGRAGNEQFF. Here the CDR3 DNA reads TGCAGCGTTGAAGCTAGCGGGAGGGCCGGGAATGAGCAGTTCTTC.

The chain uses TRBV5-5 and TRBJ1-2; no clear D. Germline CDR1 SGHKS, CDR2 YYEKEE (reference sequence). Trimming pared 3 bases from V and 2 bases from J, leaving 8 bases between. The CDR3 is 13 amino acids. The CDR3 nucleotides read TGTGCCAGCAGCTCGACTTTAAACTATGGCTACACCTTC. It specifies CASSSTLNYGYTF.